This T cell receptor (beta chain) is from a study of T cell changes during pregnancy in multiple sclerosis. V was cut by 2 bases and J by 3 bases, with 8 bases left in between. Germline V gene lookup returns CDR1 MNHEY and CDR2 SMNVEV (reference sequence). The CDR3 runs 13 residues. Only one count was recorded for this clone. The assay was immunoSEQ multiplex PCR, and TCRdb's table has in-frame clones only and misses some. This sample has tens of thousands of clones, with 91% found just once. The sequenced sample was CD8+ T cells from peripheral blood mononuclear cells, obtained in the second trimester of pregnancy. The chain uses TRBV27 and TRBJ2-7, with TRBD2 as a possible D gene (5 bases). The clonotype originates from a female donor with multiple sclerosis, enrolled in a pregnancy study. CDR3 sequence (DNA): TGTGCCAGCAGTTTACTGGGAGACTACGAGCAGTACTTC. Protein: CASSLLGDYEQYF.